This TCR beta chain was documented in a study of post-analysis software for immune sequencing data (dated by TCRdb to between 2014 and 2017). With regard to the full study: Recorded disease courses included relapsing-remitting, secondary progressive and progressive-relapsing multiple sclerosis, with some patients lacking subtype annotation. The patient repertoires were compared against approximately ten previously published healthy control repertoires obtained from donors aged 6 to 25 years. A subset of samples was prepared in parallel using single-end sample barcoding, then pooled and co-amplified after Illumina adapter ligation. Here is what the overall study found, with its caveats: Patients showed significantly higher frequencies than controls for about 5 TRBV segments, among them TRBV5-6, TRBV5-1 and TRBV20-1. The multiple sclerosis patient group was slightly younger than the control group. When samples were clustered directly using the F measure, samples prepared in the same batch co-clustered strongly, which prompted a batch-effect correction. Compared with controls, multiple sclerosis patients had significantly lower normalized Chao1 diversity, a finding suggesting substantial peripheral T-cell clonal expansion.

The library was obtained by PCR. Sequencing used an Illumina HiSeq 2500. Unique molecular identifiers were incorporated into TCR beta cDNA libraries to reduce PCR and sequencing biases. Every 1 to 10 million input T cells yielded approximately 500,000 cDNA molecules, meaning each molecule approximated one T cell. The patient libraries were prepared and sequenced with the same protocol used for the earlier healthy control dataset. Within a given batch, samples were prepared together, multiplexed and sequenced on the same HiSeq lane. The source study handled its data this way. MIGEC was used to process the raw barcoded reads, and molecular identifier groups with only a single read were discarded before consensus assembly and CDR3 extraction. VDJtools was used for post-analysis of the clonotype tables, with diversity normalized by down-sampling every dataset to the smallest sample size. In repertoire overlap clustering, CDR3 amino acid sequences, but not nucleotide sequences, were matched to correct batch-related cross-sample contamination. TCRdb itself trimmed the public reads at Q25 with fastp, ran MiXCR and retained productive beta chains. All rows with the same CDR3 protein become a single entry with the most common DNA and genes. The authors' filters were not applied to this entry. Counted in this sample were roughly 180,000 distinct CDR3 sequences; approximately 30% of them appeared once. The top ten constitute about 1.4% of the sample.

The CDR3 runs 16 amino acids, cysteine and phenylalanine included. Kept here is only the CDR3 DNA, which spans 48 bases and is read in frame from base 1. The germline V gene supplies CDR1 SGHRS and CDR2 YFSETQ. The junction carries 12 bases between V and J, which are trimmed by 0 bases and 0 bases respectively. To demonstrate the VDJtools post-analysis software, the study profiled TCR beta repertoires from the peripheral blood of about a dozen young patients with multiple sclerosis. Multiple sclerosis patients were children and adolescents aged roughly 6 to 17 years. This clonotype showed up many times. Its antigen remains undetermined. Base qualities are not recorded, but no much larger clone differs from it by a single base.

The TCR was taken from a girl aged 5 to 17 with multiple sclerosis. The rearrangement combines TRBV5-1 with TRBJ2-5; the best D guess is TRBD2, with 6 bases matching. The specimen sequenced was blood. This receptor carries the CDR3 CASSLASVGNQETQYF. The nucleotide sequence reads as follows: TGCGCCAGCAGCTTGGCTAGCGTAGGGAACCAAGAGACCCAGTACTTC.